The clone carrying this T cell receptor beta chain appeared once. At one end the junction does not follow the germline gene, possibly because of a read error. The sample belongs to a study of regulatory T cells in long-lasting Graves disease. Time point meaning: newly diagnosed GD, antithyroid drugs for less than 3 months. PBMCs were the source of the RNA used for TCR sequencing. Building of the TCR beta libraries involved iRepertoire HTBI primers and Arm-PCR of CDR3 regions. TCRdb re-analysed the multiplex PCR reads in MiXCR, keeping a single row per CDR3 protein. The table lists about 460,000 distinct CDR3 sequences, 12% to 15% of them singletons. In germline, CDR1 is LGHDT, CDR2 YNNKEL (reference sequence). This CDR3 is 13 amino acids long. In addition, the sample was reused for a study of T cells in Graves' hyperthyroidism and ophthalmopathy.

Sequencing was performed on peripheral blood mononuclear cells (PBMCs), taken at new diagnosis, from a patient treated with antithyroid drugs. J is TRBJ1-6 and V is TRBV3-1, with TRBD1 identical over 8 bases. The TCR was taken from a woman between 50 and 59 years old with Graves disease. Here the CDR3 DNA reads TGTGCCAGCGGCCAAAACAGGGGGTACACCCTCCACTTT. Its protein product is CASGQNRGYTLHF.